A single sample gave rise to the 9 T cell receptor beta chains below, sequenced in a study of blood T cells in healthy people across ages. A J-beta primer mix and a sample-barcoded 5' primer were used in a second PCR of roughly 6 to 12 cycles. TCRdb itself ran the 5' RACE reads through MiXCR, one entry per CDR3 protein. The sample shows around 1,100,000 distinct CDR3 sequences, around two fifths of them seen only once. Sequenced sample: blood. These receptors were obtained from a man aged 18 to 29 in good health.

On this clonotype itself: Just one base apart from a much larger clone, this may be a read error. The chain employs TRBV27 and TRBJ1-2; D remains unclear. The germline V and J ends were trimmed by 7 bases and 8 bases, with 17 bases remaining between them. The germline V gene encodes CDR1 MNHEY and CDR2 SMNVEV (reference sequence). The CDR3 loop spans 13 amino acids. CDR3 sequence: CASIRRFPWGYTF. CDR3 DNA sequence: TGTGCCAGCATTCGTCGGTTCCCCTGGGGCTACACCTTC.

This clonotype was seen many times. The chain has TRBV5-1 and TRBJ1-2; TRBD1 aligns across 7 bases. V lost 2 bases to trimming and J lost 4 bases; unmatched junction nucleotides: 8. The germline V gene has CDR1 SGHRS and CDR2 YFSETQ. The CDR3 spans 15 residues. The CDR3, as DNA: TGCGCCAGCAGCTTTACCGGGACAGCTGTCTATGGCTACACCTTC. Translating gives CASSFTGTAVYGYTF.

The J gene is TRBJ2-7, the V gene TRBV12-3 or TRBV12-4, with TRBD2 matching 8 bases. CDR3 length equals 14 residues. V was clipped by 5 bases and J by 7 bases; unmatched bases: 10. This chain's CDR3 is CASSARGLDNEQYF. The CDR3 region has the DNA TGTGCCAGCAGTGCACGGGGACTAGACAATGAGCAGTACTTC.

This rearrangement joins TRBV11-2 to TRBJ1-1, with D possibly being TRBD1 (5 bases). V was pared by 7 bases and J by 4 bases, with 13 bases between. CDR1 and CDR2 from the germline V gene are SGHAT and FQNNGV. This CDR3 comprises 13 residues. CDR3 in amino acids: CASTKTGGTEAFF. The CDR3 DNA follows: TGTGCCAGCACCAAGACGGGGGGCACTGAAGCTTTCTTT.

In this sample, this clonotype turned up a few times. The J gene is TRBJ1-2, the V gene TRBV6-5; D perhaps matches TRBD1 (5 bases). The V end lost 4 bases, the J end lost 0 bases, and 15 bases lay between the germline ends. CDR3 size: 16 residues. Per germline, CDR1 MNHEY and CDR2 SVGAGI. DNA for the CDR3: TGTGCCAGCAGTTCGGGGGGTCTTGACGCTAACTATGGCTACACCTTC. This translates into CASSSGGLDANYGYTF.

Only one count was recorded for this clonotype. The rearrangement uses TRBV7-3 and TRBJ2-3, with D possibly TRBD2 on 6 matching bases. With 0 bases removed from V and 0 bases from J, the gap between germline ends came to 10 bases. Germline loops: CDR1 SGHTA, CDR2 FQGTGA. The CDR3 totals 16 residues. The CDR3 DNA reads TGTGCCAGCAGCTTAACGTCCAGCGGGAGCACAGATACGCAGTATTTT. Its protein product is CASSLTSSGSTDTQYF.

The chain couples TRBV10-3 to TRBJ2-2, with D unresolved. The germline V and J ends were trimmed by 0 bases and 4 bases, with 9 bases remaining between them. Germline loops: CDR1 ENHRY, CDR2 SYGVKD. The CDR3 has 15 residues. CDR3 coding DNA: TGTGCCATCAGTGAGTCCCGAAGTGGCACCGGGGAGCTGTTTTTT. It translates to CAISESRSGTGELFF.

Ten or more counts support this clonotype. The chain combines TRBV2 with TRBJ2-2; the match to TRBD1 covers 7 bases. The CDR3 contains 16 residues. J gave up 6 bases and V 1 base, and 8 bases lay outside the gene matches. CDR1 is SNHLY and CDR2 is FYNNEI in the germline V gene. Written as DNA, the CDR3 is TGTGCCAGCAGTGAAGGGCAGGGGGAAGTGTCCGGGGAGCTGTTTTTT. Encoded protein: CASSEGQGEVSGELFF. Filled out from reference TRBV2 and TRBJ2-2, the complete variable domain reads EPEVTQTPSHQVTQMGQEVILRCVPISNHLYFYWYRQILGQKVEFLVSFYNNEISEKSEIFDDQFSVERPDGSNFTLKIRSTKLEDSAMYFCASSEGQGEVSGELFFGEGSRLTVL.

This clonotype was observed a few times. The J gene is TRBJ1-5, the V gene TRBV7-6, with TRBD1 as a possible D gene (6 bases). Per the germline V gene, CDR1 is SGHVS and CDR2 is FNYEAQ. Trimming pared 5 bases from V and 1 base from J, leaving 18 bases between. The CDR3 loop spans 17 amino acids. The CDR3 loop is CASSRLGTLTSNQPQHF. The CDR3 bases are TGTGCCAGCAGCCGATTAGGGACACTCACAAGCAATCAGCCCCAGCATTTT.